A selection of T cell receptor beta chains follows, all from one sample in a study of post-analysis software for immune sequencing data. TCRdb analysed the PCR reads with MiXCR anew, one entry per CDR3 protein. Among 550,000 to 700,000 distinct CDR3 sequences listed, roughly 40% were seen once. Sequencing was performed on blood. These receptors were obtained from a girl aged 5 to 17 with multiple sclerosis. Both conserved end residues are part of each CDR3. A D gene is named only where the DNA matches it firmly. The listing skips clone size in some rows; elsewhere it reads once, few, many or a size class.

TGTGCCAGCCAGATCAGACTACTTGAGCAGTTCTTC CASQIRLLEQFF NA TRBV2 NA 12 TRBJ2-1
TGCAGCGTTTCCACCGGGACAGGGAATCAGCCCCAGCATTTT CSVSTGTGNQPQHF NA TRBV29-1 TRBD1 14 TRBJ1-5
TGTGCCACCAGTGGAGGTATCACCTCTGGGGCCAACGTCCTGACTTTC CATSGGITSGANVLTF NA TRBV24-1 NA 16 TRBJ2-6
TGTGCCAGCAGTTACCAGCCCCAGAACACTGAAGCTTTCTTT CASSYQPQNTEAFF NA TRBV6-5 NA 14 TRBJ1-1
TGCAGTGCTAGACTAGCGCCCACAGATACGCAGTATTTT CSARLAPTDTQYF few TRBV20-1 NA 13 TRBJ2-3
TGTGCCAGCAGTACGAACAGGGGCGAGCAGTACTTC CASSTNRGEQYF few TRBV12-3/TRBV12-4 TRBD1 12 TRBJ2-7
TGTGCCAGCAGTTTAAAAGTTGGGAGAGGAAATTCACCCCTCCACTTT CASSLKVGRGNSPLHF once TRBV12-3/TRBV12-4 NA 16 TRBJ1-6
TGTGCCAGCAGCCAAGATAGTGGTTACGAGCAGTACTTC CASSQDSGYEQYF few TRBV3-1 NA 13 TRBJ2-7
TGCAGTGCCCAAGGTGGCACGAATCCCTACGAGCAGTACTTC CSAQGGTNPYEQYF NA TRBV20-1 NA 14 TRBJ2-7
TGCAGTGCTAGAGTGTTTGGACAGATGAACACTGAAGCTTTCTTT CSARVFGQMNTEAFF few TRBV20-1 NA 15 TRBJ1-1
TGCAGTGCTAGGCCGGGACGGGAAGTAACTAATGAAAAACTGTTTTTT CSARPGREVTNEKLFF NA TRBV20-1 NA 16 TRBJ1-4
TGTGCCTGGAGTTCCCAGGGGAACTATGGCTACACCTTC CAWSSQGNYGYTF NA TRBV30 NA 13 TRBJ1-2
TGTGCCAGCAGTTTAAAGTCCCAGGGGGCGTCGGGCACTGAAGCTTTCTTT CASSLKSQGASGTEAFF few TRBV12-3/TRBV12-4 TRBD1 17 TRBJ1-1
TGTGCCAGCAGGGATACCATCGGGACAGCCAACTATGGCTACACCTTC CASRDTIGTANYGYTF NA TRBV13 TRBD1 16 TRBJ1-2
TGTGCCAGCTCACCACCGCCTAGGACCGGTGAGCAGTTCTTC CASSPPPRTGEQFF NA TRBV18 NA 14 TRBJ2-1
TGCGCCAGCAGCCAAGATCACAGCGCACGGGAGACCCAGTACTTC CASSQDHSARETQYF NA TRBV4-1 NA 15 TRBJ2-5
TGTGCCACCAGCAGGGACATACAGGGGGTTGGCACAGATACGCAGTATTTT CATSRDIQGVGTDTQYF few TRBV15 TRBD1 17 TRBJ2-3
TGTGCCAGCAGCCAAGATCTACTAGCGGCTAGCACAGATACGCAGTATTTT CASSQDLLAASTDTQYF NA TRBV4-2 TRBD2 17 TRBJ2-3
TGCGCCAGCAGCTTGGGGACAGGAGTCCAATCATCTGAGCAGTTCTTC CASSLGTGVQSSEQFF NA TRBV5-1 TRBD1 16 TRBJ2-1
TGCAGTGCTAGCAACCGACAGTCTTCCTACGAGCAGTACTTC CSASNRQSSYEQYF NA TRBV20-1 NA 14 TRBJ2-7
TGTGCCAGCAGTTTCGCAAGGGGGGATTTCAACGAGCAGTACTTC CASSFARGDFNEQYF NA TRBV11-2 NA 15 TRBJ2-7
TGTGCCAGCAGCTCCCTAGCGGGGGGAAGGTACACAGATACGCAGTATTTT CASSSLAGGRYTDTQYF NA TRBV7-9 TRBD2 17 TRBJ2-3
TGTGCCATCACGTCGACAGGGGGCACTGAAGCTTTCTTT CAITSTGGTEAFF NA TRBV10-3 TRBD1 13 TRBJ1-1
TGTGCCAGCAGTAAGACAGGGTTAACTGAAGCTTTCTTT CASSKTGLTEAFF NA TRBV12-3/TRBV12-4 TRBD1 13 TRBJ1-1
TGTGCCAGCAGCCCTAGCGGATGGTACGAGCAGTACTTC CASSPSGWYEQYF NA TRBV3-1 TRBD2 13 TRBJ2-7
TGTGCCACTAGGGGGGGTGGGGGTGAGCAGTTCTTC CATRGGGGEQFF NA TRBV10-3 NA 12 TRBJ2-1
TGTGCCAGCAGCCCCGTGCGGGGAGTATCGGTTTATGAGCAGTTCTTC CASSPVRGVSVYEQFF few TRBV5-6 NA 16 TRBJ2-1
TGTGCCAGCAGCTTAGTTGGTAGCGGGTATTACAATGAGCAGTTCTTC CASSLVGSGYYNEQFF NA TRBV13 TRBD2 16 TRBJ2-1
TGTGCCAGCAGCTTAGTTGACGATGAGCAGTTCTTC CASSLVDDEQFF many TRBV7-2 NA 12 TRBJ2-1
TGTGCCAGCAGCCGCGAGACCTTCCAGGGGGGGGGACGCACAGATACGCAGTATTTT CASSRETFQGGGRTDTQYF once TRBV4-2 NA 19 TRBJ2-3
TGCGCCAGCAGCTTTCAGGACAAGAACTACGAGCAGTACTTC CASSFQDKNYEQYF few TRBV5-1 NA 14 TRBJ2-7
TGCAGTGCTAAGATTTTAGCGGGAGAGTCCAATGAGCAGTTCTTC CSAKILAGESNEQFF many TRBV20-1 TRBD2 15 TRBJ2-1
TGTGCCATCAGAACCGGGACGGGGACGGGCCAAGAGACCCAGTACTTC CAIRTGTGTGQETQYF NA TRBV10-3 NA 16 TRBJ2-5
TGTGCCAGCAGCCCGCCGGCGACAGGGGCCCCGGAGCAGTACTTC CASSPPATGAPEQYF NA TRBV11-3 TRBD1 15 TRBJ2-7
TGTGCCAGCAGCCCACCTAGCGGCCGCTACGAGCAGTACTTC CASSPPSGRYEQYF NA TRBV12-3/TRBV12-4 TRBD2 14 TRBJ2-7
TGTGCCACCGCGGTCAGCAATGAGCAGTTCTTC CATAVSNEQFF NA TRBV24-1 NA 11 TRBJ2-1
TGTGCCACCAGTGTAAGGACTAGCGGAGGGAATGAGCAGTTCTTC CATSVRTSGGNEQFF NA TRBV24-1 TRBD2 15 TRBJ2-1
TGCGCTAGCAGCCGAATCCCGGGACTAGCGGGAGGACACGAGCAGTACTTC CASSRIPGLAGGHEQYF NA TRBV4-1 TRBD2 17 TRBJ2-7
TGTGCCAGCAGTCCTCAGCGGGGCACAGATACGCAGTATTTT CASSPQRGTDTQYF NA TRBV7-2 NA 14 TRBJ2-3
TGTGCCACCAGTGATTTTTTGGTCGGGCCCGCTAGCACAGATACGCAGTATTTT CATSDFLVGPASTDTQYF NA TRBV24-1 NA 18 TRBJ2-3
TGCGCCAGCAGCCAAGCTTGGAACACCGGGGAGCTGTTTTTT CASSQAWNTGELFF NA TRBV4-1 NA 14 TRBJ2-2
TGTGCCAGCAGCTTGGCTAGCGGGAATGAGCAGTTCTTC CASSLASGNEQFF few TRBV7-2 TRBD2 13 TRBJ2-1
TGCAGTGCTAGTCTGGACAGCCCTAACTATGGCTACACCTTC CSASLDSPNYGYTF NA TRBV20-1 NA 14 TRBJ1-2